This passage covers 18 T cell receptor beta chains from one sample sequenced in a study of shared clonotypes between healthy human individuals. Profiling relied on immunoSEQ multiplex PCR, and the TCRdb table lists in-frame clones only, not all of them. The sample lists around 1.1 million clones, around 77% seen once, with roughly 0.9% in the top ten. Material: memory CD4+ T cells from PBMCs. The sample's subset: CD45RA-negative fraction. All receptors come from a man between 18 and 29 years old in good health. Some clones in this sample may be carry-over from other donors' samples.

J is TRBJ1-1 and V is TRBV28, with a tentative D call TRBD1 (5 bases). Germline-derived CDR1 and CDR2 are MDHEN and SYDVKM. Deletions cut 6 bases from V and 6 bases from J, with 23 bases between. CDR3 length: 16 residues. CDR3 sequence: CASSTLLRRGSAEAFF. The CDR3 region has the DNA TGTGCCAGCAGCACTCTTCTGAGGAGGGGAAGCGCTGAAGCTTTCTTT.

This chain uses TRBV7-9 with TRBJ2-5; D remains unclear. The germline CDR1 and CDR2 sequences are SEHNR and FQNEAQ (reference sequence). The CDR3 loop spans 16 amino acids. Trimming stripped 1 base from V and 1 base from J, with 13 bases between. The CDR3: CASSLGLVQAQETQYF. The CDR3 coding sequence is TGTGCCAGCAGCTTAGGTCTGGTTCAGGCCCAAGAGACCCAGTACTTC.

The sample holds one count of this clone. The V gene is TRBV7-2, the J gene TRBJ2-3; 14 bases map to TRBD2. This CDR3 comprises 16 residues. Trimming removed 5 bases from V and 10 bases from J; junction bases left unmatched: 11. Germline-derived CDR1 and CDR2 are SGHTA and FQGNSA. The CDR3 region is CASSRTGTSGSLAQYF. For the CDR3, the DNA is TGTGCCAGCAGCAGAACCGGGACTAGCGGGAGTTTGGCGCAGTATTTT.

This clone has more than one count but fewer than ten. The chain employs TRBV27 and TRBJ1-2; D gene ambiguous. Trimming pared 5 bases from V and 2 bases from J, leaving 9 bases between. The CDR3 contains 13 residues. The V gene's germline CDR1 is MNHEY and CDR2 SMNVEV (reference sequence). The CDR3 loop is CASSPSFNYGYTF. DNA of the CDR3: TGTGCCAGCAGTCCCTCTTTCAACTATGGCTACACCTTC.

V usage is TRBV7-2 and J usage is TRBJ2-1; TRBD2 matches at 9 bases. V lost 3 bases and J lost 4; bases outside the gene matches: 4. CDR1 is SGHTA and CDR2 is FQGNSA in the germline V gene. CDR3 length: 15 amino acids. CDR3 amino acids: CASSFLSGSYNEQFF. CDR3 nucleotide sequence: TGTGCCAGCAGCTTTCTTAGCGGGAGTTACAATGAGCAGTTCTTC.

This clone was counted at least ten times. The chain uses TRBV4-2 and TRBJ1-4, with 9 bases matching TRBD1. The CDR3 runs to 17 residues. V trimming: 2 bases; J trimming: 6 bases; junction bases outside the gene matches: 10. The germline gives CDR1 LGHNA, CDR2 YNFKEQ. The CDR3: CASSQSPHRTGDEKLFF. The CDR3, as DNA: TGTGCCAGCAGCCAAAGCCCCCATAGGACAGGGGATGAAAAACTGTTTTTT.

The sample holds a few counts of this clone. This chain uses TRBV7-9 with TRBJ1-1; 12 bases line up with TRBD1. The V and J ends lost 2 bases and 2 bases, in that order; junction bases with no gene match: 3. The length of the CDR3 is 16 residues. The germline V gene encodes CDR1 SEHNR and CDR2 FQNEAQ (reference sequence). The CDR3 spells CASSLRGQGANTEAFF. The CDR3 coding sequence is TGTGCCAGCAGCTTAAGGGGACAGGGGGCTAACACTGAAGCTTTCTTT.

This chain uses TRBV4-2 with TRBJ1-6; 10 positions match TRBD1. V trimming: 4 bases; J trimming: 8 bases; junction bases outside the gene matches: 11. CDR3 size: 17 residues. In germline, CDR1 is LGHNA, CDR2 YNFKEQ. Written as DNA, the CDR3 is TGTGCCAGCAGCCCCGCGGGACAGGGGCCGGCGGATTCACCCCTCCACTTT. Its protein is CASSPAGQGPADSPLHF.

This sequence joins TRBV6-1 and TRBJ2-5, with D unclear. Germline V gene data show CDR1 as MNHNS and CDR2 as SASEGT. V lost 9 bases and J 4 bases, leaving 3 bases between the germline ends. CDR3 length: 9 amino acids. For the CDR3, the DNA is TGTGCCAGGTTAGAGACCCAGTACTTC. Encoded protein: CARLETQYF.

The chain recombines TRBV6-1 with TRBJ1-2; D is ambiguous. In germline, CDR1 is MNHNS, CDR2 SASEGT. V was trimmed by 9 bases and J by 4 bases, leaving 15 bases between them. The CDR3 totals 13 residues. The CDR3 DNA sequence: TGTGCCAGTGAAGGGAGTCTGGGCTATGGCTACACCTTC. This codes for CASEGSLGYGYTF.

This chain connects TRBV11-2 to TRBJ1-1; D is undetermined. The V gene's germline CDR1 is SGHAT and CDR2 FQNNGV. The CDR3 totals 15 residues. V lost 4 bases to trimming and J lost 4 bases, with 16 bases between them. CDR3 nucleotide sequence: TGTGCCAGCAGCTGGTCGGGCGGAGGGTCCACTGAAGCTTTCTTT. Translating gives CASSWSGGGSTEAFF.

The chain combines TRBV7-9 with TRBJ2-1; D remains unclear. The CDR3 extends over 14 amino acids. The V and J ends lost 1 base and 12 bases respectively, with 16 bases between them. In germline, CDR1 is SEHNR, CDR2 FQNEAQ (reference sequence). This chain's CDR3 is CASSLENNSRGQFF. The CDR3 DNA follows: TGTGCCAGCAGCTTAGAAAACAACTCCCGCGGGCAGTTCTTC.

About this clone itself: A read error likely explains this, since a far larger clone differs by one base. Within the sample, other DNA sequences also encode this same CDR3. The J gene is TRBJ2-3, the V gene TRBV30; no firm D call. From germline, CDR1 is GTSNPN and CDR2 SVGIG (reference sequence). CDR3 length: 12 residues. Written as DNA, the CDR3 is TGTGCCTCCACCTGGGCCCATTCTACGCAGTACTTT. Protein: CASTWAHSTQYF.

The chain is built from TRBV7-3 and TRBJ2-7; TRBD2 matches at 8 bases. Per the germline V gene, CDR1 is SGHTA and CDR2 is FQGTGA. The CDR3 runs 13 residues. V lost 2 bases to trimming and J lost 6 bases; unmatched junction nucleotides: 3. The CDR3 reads CASSLAGGSEQYF. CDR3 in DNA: TGTGCCAGCAGCTTAGCGGGAGGTTCCGAGCAGTACTTC. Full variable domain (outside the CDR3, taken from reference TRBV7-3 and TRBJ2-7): GAGVSQTPSNKVTEKGKYVELRCDPISGHTALYWYRQSLGQGPEFLIYFQGTGAADDSGLPNDRFFAVRPEGSVSTLKIQRTERGDSAVYLCASSLAGGSEQYFGPGTRLTVT.

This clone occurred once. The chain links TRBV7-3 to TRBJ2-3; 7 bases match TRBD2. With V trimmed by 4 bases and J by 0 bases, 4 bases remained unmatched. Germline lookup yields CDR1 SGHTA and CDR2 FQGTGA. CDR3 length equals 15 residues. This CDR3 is CASSSLSGSTDTQYF. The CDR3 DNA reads TGTGCCAGCAGCTCCCTTAGCGGGAGCACAGATACGCAGTATTTT.

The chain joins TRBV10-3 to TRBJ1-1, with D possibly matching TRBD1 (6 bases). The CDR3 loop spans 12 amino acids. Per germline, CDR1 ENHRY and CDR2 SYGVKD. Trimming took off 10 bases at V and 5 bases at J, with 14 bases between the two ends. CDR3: CATRTEGTEAFF. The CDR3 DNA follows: TGTGCCACCAGGACAGAAGGGACTGAAGCTTTCTTT.

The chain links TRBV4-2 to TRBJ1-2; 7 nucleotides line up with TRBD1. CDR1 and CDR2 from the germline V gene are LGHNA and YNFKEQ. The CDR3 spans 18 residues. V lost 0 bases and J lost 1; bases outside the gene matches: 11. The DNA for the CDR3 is TGTGCCAGCAGCCAAGATCCCCTGGGACAGAACATTAACTATGGCTACACCTTC. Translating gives CASSQDPLGQNINYGYTF.

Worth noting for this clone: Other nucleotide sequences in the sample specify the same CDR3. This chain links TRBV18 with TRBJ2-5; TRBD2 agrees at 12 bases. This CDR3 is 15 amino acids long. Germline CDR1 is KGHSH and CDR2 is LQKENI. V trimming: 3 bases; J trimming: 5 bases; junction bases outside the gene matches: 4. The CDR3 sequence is CASSPGLAGRETQYF. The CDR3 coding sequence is TGTGCCAGCTCACCCGGACTAGCGGGACGGGAGACCCAGTACTTC.